This TCR beta chain appears in the sequencing data of a study of stem cell transplantation in POMP-related autoinflammatory disease. Per the germline V gene, CDR1 is SQVTM and CDR2 is ANQGSEA. Trimming stripped 4 bases from V and 1 base from J, with 5 bases between. The CDR3 extends over 12 amino acids. Some clones are missing from TCRdb's copy, which holds only in-frame ones; the method was immunoSEQ multiplex PCR. The sample has about 26,000 clones, around four fifths seen once. The material was CD4+ T cells from PBMCs, obtained before stem cell transplantation. The chain couples TRBV29-1 to TRBJ1-3; D gene unclear. The receptor's source is a human donor with POMP-related autoinflammation and immune dysregulation (PRAID). The CDR3 DNA reads TGCAGCGTTGTGTCATCTGGAAACACCATATATTTT. Protein: CSVVSSGNTIYF.